In this sample, the clone carrying this T cell receptor beta chain turned up many times. Its target is unknown. This record comes from a study of T-cell reconstitution after alpha-beta-depleted transplantation in children. Whole-study findings and limits: After transplant, at about two months, alpha-beta T cells were reportedly derived from several hundred expanded graft clones.

Germline-derived CDR1 and CDR2 are DFQATT and SNEGSKA (reference sequence). The CDR3 sequence is 14 residues long. Trimming cost V 0 bases and J 5 bases, with 13 bases left between them. Molecular barcoding with unique molecular identifiers was used for the TCRbeta library. TCRdb redid the calling of the PCR reads with MiXCR, one entry per CDR3 protein. This sample has roughly 670,000 distinct CDR3 sequences, with about an eighth found just once. V usage is TRBV20-1 and J usage is TRBJ2-5; D is unclear. The specimen comprised PBMCs, sampled before TCRalphabeta/CD19-depleted stem cell transplant. This sequence originates from a girl aged 2 to 10 with congenital amegakaryocytic thrombocytopenia, due to receive a stem cell transplant. CDR3 coding DNA: TGCAGTGCTAGAGATTTAGGGATTCTGGAGACCCAGTACTTC. Its protein product is CSARDLGILETQYF.